Below are 4 T cell receptor beta chains sequenced from a single sample in a study of regulatory T cells in long-lasting Graves disease. Building the TCR beta libraries relied on iRepertoire HTBI primers, and CDR3 regions underwent Arm-PCR. TCRdb reprocessed the multiplex PCR reads with MiXCR, giving one entry per CDR3 protein. The sample consists of 350,000 to 450,000 distinct CDR3 sequences, roughly 12% of them appearing once. Regarding time point: newly diagnosed GD, antithyroid drugs for less than 3 months. The TCR library was prepared using RNA isolated from PBMCs. These sequences were also reported in another study, on T cells in Graves' hyperthyroidism and ophthalmopathy.

This specimen was peripheral blood mononuclear cells (PBMCs), taken at new diagnosis, from a patient treated with antithyroid drugs. All receptors come from a woman aged 18-29 years with Graves disease.

Turning to this clonotype: Possible read error: a much larger clone is one base away. The chain employs TRBV7-2 and TRBJ2-1; TRBD1 agrees at 8 bases. This CDR3 comprises 16 residues. Germline CDR1 reads SGHTA; CDR2 reads FQGNSA. The CDR3 here is CASSIRTGTSYNEQIF. In DNA, the CDR3 is TGTGCCAGCAGCATAAGGACAGGGACCTCCTACAATGAGCAGATCTTC.

This clonotype was counted at least ten times. This chain uses TRBV5-1 with TRBJ2-6; D gene ambiguous. Germline V CDR1 and CDR2: SGHRS, YFSETQ. The CDR3 is 20 amino acids. V was clipped by 3 bases and J by 0 bases, with 22 bases between them. The CDR3 DNA is TGCGCCAGCAGCTCGCCCTCATTCTGGGCCGCGAGCTCTGGGGCCAACGTCCTGACTTTC. It translates to CASSSPSFWAASSGANVLTF.

As regards this clonotype: A read error may produce the germline difference seen at one junction end. V and J are TRBV11-2 and TRBJ1-3; no definite D call. The CDR3 extends over 16 amino acids. Germline loops: CDR1 SGHAT, CDR2 FQNNGV. CDR3 DNA sequence: TGTGCCAGCAGCTCATCCTGGCAGCACTCTGGAAGCACCATATATTTT. Translation: CASSSSWQHSGSTIYF. Looking up the rest from reference TRBV11-2 and TRBJ1-3 gives the full variable domain: EAGVAQSPRYKIIEKRQSVAFWCNPISGHATLYWYQQILGQGPKLLIQFQNNGVVDDSQLPKDRFSAERLKGVDSTLKIQPAKLEDSAVYLCASSSSWQHSGSTIYFGEGSWLTVV.

The table lists this clonotype with many counts. The chain carries TRBV14 and TRBJ2-1; D is perhaps TRBD1 (5 bases). The CDR3 sequence is 17 residues long. Germline assignment: CDR1 SGHDN and CDR2 FVKESK. V was trimmed by 0 bases and J by 0 bases, leaving 12 bases between them. The CDR3 protein is CASSQDPREGSYNEQFF. CDR3 DNA sequence: TGTGCCAGCAGCCAAGATCCCAGGGAAGGCTCCTACAATGAGCAGTTCTTC.